This record looks at one TCR beta chain sequence and its context. The antigen is not known. Using immunoSEQ multiplex PCR, the repertoire was profiled, and TCRdb retains in-frame clones only, with some absent. The data contain roughly 350,000 clones, about nine tenths of them singletons. The data are from a study of Ad26.COV2.S vaccination and SARS-CoV-2 variants. Across the whole study: Into the muscle, Ad26.COV2.S was dosed once or twice, 56 days apart. Study outcomes and limitations: Placebo recipients had lower spike-specific TCR breadth than vaccine recipients.

Treatment here: about 20 received Ad26.COV2.S at low or high dose, single or two shots; 5 received placebo; per-sample allocation not given. Collection of the samples took place on day 63 after the first injection of vaccine or placebo. An adult of 18-55 years in Boston served as donor. Vaccine was an Ad26 vector expressing Wuhan-strain SARS-CoV-2 spike. The sample consisted of peripheral blood, taken in a trial of Ad26.COV2.S vaccine versus placebo. The clonotype comes from a person between 18 and 60 years old who received the Ad26.COV2.S COVID-19 vaccine or a placebo.

The CDR3 bases are TGTGCCAGCAGCTTAGCAGGGGGCCCCTCCTACGAGCAGTACTTC. This codes for CASSLAGGPSYEQYF. The gene calls are TRBV11-3 and TRBJ2-7; 8 nucleotides align to TRBD1. Trimming cost V 1 base and J 0 bases; bases outside gene matches: 2. CDR1 is SGHNT, CDR2 YENEEA, per germline. This CDR3 comprises 15 residues.